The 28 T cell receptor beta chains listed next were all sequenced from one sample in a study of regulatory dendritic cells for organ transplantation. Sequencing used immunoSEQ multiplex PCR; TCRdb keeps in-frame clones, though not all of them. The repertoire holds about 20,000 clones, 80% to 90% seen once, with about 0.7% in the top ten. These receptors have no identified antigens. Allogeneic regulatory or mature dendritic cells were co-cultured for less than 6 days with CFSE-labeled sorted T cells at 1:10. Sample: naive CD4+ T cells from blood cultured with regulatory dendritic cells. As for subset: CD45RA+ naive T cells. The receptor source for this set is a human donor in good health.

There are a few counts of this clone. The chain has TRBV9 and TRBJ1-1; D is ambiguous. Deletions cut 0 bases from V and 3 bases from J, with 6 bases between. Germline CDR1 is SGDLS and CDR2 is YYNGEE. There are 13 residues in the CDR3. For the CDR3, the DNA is TGTGCCAGCAGCGTAGGGTTGCACACTGAAGCTTTCTTT. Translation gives CASSVGLHTEAFF.

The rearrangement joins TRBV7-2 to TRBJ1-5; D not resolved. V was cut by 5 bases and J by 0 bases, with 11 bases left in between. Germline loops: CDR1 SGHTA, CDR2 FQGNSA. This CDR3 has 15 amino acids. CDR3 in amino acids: CASSQTRGSNQPQHF. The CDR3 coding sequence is TGTGCCAGCAGCCAGACGCGGGGTAGCAATCAGCCCCAGCATTTT.

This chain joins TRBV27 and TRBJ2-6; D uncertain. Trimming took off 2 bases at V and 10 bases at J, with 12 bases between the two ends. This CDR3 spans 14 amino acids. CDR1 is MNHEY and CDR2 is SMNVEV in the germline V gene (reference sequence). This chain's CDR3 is CASSLIPTGNVLTF. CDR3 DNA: TGTGCCAGCAGTTTAATTCCCACTGGAAACGTCCTGACTTTC.

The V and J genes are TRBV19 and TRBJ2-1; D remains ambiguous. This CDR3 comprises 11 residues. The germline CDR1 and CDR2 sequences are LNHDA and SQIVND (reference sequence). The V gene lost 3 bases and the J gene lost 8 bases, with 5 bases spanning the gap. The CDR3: CASSISDEQFF. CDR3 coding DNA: TGTGCCAGTAGTATCTCGGATGAGCAGTTCTTC.

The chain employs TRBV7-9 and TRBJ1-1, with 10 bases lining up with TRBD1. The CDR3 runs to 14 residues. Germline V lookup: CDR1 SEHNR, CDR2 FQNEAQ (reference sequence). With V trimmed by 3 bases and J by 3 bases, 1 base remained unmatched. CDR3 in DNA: TGTGCCAGCAGCTTGGGACAGGGGTACACTGAAGCTTTCTTT. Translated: CASSLGQGYTEAFF.

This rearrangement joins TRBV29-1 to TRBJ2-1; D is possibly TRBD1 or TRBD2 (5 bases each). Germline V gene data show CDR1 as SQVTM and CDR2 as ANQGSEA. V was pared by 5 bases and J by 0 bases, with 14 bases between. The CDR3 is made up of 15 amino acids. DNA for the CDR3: TGCAGCGTTCCCGACGGGGCCCCCTCCTACAATGAGCAGTTCTTC. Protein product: CSVPDGAPSYNEQFF.

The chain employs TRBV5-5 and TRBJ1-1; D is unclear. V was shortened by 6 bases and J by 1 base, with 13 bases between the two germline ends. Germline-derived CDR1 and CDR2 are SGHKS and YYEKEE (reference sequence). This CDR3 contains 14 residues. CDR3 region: CASTLAAGNTEAFF. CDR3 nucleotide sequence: TGTGCCAGCACCCTGGCGGCAGGGAACACTGAAGCTTTCTTT. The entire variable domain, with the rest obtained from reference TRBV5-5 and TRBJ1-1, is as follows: DAGVTQSPTHLIKTRGQQVTLRCSPISGHKSVSWYQQVLGQGPQFIFQYYEKEERGRGNFPDRFSARQFPNYSSELNVNALLLGDSALYLCASTLAAGNTEAFFGQGTRLTVV.

CDR3 amino acids: CASSRRTSPYEQYF. CDR3 bases: TGTGCCAGCAGCCGGAGGACTAGCCCATACGAGCAGTACTTC. V is TRBV4-2 and J is TRBJ2-7, with 8 bases fitting TRBD2. The CDR3 loop spans 14 amino acids. Germline V gives CDR1 LGHNA, CDR2 YNFKEQ. The junction had 6 bases not matched to a gene; V was cut back by 4 bases and J by 4 bases.

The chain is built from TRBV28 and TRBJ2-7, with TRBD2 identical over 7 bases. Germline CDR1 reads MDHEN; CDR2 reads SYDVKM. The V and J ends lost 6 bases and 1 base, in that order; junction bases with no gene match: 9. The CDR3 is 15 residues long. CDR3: CASSMAPSGSYEQYF. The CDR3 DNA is TGTGCCAGCAGCATGGCCCCTAGCGGATCCTACGAGCAGTACTTC.

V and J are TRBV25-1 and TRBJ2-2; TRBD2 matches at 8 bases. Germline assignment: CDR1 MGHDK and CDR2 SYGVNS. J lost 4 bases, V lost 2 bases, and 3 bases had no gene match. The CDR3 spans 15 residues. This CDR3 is CASSEESGSTGELFF. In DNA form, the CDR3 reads TGTGCCAGCAGTGAAGAGAGCGGGAGCACCGGGGAGCTGTTTTTT.

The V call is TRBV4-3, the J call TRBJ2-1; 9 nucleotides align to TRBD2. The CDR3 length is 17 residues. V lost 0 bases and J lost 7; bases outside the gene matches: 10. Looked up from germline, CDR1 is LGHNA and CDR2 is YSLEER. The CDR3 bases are TGCGCCAGCAGCCAAGATTGGGCGGGGGGGCGTTGGAATGAGCAGTTCTTC. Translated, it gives CASSQDWAGGRWNEQFF.

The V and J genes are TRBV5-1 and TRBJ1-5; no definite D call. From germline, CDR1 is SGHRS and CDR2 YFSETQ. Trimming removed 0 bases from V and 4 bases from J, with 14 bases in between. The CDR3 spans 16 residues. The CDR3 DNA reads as TGCGCCAGCAGCTTGGTTCCCCCACCCCCTAATCAGCCCCAGCATTTT. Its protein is CASSLVPPPPNQPQHF.

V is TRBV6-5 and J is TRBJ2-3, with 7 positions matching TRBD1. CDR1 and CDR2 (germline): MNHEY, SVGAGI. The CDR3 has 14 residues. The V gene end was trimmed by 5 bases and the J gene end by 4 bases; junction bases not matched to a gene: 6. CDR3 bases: TGTGCCAGCAGTAGGGGGCGATCTGCAGATACGCAGTATTTT. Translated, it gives CASSRGRSADTQYF.

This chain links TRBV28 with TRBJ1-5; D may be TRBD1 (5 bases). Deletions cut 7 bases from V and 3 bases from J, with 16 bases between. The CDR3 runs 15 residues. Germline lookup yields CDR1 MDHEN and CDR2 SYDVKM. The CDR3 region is CASKIEHRNNQPQHF. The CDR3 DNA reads TGTGCCAGCAAAATCGAACACAGGAACAATCAGCCCCAGCATTTT. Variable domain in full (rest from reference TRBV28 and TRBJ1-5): DVKVTQSSRYLVKRTGEKVFLECVQDMDHENMFWYRQDPGLGLRLIYFSYDVKMKEKGDIPEGYSVSREKKERFSLILESASTNQTSMYLCASKIEHRNNQPQHFGDGTRLSIL.

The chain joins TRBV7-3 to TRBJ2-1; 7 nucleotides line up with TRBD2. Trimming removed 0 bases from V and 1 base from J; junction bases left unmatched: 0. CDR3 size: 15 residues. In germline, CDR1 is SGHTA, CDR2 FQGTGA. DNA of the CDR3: TGTGCCAGCAGCTTAACGGGGGGGTCCTACAATGAGCAGTTCTTC. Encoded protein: CASSLTGGSYNEQFF.

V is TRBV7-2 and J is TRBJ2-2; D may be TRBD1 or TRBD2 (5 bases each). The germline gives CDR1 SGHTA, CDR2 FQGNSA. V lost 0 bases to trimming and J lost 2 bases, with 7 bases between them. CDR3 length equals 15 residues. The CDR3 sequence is CASSLARGNTGELFF. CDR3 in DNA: TGTGCCAGCAGCTTAGCCCGGGGCAACACCGGGGAGCTGTTTTTT.

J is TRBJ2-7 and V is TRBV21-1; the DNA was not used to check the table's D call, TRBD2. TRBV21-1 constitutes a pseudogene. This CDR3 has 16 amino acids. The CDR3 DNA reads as TGTGCCAGCAGCCCGCCGGAGTCTACGGAGGAGGACGAGCAGTACTTC. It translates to CASSPPESTEEDEQYF.

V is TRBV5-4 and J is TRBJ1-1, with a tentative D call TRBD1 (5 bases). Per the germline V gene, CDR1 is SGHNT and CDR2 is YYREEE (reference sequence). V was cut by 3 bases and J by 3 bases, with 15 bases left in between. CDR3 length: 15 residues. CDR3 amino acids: CASSWDPGVDTEAFF. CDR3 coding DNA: TGTGCCAGCAGCTGGGATCCGGGGGTGGACACTGAAGCTTTCTTT. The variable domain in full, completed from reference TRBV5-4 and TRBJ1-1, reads ETGVTQSPTHLIKTRGQQVTLRCSSQSGHNTVSWYQQALGQGPQFIFQYYREEENGRGNFPPRFSGLQFPNYSSELNVNALELDDSALYLCASSWDPGVDTEAFFGQGTRLTVV.

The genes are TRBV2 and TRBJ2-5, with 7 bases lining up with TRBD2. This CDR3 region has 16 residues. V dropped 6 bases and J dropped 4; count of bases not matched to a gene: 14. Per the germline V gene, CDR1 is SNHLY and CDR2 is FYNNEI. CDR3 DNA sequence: TGTGCCAGCAGGCCGGAAAGCGGGGCGTTGGGAGAGACCCAGTACTTC. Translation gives CASRPESGALGETQYF.

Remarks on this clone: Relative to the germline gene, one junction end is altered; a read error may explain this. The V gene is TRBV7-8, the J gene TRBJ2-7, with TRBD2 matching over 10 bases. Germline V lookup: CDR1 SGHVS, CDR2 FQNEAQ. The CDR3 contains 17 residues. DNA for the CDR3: TGTGCCAGCAGCGTAGCGCCTCGTAGCGGGAGGCTCTACGAGCAGTACTTC. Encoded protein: CASSVAPRSGRLYEQYF.

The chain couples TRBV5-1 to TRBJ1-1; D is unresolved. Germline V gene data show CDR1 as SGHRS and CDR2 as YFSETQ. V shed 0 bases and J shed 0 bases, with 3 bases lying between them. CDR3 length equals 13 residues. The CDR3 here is CASSLEVNTEAFF. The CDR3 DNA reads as TGCGCCAGCAGCTTGGAAGTGAACACTGAAGCTTTCTTT.

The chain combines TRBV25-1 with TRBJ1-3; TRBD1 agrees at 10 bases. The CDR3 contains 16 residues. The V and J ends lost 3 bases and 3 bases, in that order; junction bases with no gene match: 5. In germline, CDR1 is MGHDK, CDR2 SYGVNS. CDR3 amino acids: CASSEAGTGVGNTIYF. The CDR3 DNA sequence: TGTGCCAGCAGTGAGGCAGGGACAGGGGTTGGAAACACCATATATTTT.

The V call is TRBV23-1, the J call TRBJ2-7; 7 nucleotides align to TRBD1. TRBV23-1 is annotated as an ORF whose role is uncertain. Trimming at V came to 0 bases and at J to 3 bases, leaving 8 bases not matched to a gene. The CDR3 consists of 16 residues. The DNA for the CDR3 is TGCGCCAGCAGTCAATCGGGACAGAAAAACTACTACGAGCAGTACTTC. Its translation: CASSQSGQKNYYEQYF.

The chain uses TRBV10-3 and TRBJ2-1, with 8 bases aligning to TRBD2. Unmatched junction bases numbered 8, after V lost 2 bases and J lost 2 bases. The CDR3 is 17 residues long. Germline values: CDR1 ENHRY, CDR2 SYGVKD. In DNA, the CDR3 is TGTGCCATCAGTGAGGGGAACCGCGGGGGGCCCTACAATGAGCAGTTCTTC. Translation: CAISEGNRGGPYNEQFF.

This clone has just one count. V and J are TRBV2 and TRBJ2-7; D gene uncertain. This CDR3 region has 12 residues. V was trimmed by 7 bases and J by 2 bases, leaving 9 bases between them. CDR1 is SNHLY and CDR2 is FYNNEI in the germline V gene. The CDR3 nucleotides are TGTGCCAGCAAACAGAACCCCTACGAGCAGTACTTC. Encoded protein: CASKQNPYEQYF.

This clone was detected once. The CDR3 DNA reads as TGTGCCAGCTCACCAGCAAGGGGGCGCGATGAAAAACTGTTTTTT. It specifies CASSPARGRDEKLFF. The V call is TRBV18, the J call TRBJ1-4, with 7 bases identical to TRBD1. Unmatched junction bases numbered 6, after V lost 2 bases and J lost 6 bases. The CDR3 sequence is 15 residues long. Germline-derived CDR1 and CDR2 are KGHSH and LQKENI.

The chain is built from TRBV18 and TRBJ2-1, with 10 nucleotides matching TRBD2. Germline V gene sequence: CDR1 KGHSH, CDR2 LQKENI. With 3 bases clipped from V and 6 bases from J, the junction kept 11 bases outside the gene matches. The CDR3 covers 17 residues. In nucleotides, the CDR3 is TGTGCCAGCTCACCGGCGGCTAGCGGGAGTCAGGGCAATGAGCAGTTCTTC. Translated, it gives CASSPAASGSQGNEQFF.

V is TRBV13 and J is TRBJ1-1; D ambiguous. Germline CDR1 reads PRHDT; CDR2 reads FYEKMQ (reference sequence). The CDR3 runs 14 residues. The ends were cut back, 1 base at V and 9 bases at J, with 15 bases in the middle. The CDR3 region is CASSLASHTRKAFF. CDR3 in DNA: TGTGCCAGCAGCTTAGCCTCCCATACAAGGAAAGCTTTCTTT. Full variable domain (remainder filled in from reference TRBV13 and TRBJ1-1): AAGVIQSPRHLIKEKRETATLKCYPIPRHDTVYWYQQGPGQDPQFLISFYEKMQSDKGSIPDRFSAQQFSDYHSELNMSSLELGDSALYFCASSLASHTRKAFFGQGTRLTVV.